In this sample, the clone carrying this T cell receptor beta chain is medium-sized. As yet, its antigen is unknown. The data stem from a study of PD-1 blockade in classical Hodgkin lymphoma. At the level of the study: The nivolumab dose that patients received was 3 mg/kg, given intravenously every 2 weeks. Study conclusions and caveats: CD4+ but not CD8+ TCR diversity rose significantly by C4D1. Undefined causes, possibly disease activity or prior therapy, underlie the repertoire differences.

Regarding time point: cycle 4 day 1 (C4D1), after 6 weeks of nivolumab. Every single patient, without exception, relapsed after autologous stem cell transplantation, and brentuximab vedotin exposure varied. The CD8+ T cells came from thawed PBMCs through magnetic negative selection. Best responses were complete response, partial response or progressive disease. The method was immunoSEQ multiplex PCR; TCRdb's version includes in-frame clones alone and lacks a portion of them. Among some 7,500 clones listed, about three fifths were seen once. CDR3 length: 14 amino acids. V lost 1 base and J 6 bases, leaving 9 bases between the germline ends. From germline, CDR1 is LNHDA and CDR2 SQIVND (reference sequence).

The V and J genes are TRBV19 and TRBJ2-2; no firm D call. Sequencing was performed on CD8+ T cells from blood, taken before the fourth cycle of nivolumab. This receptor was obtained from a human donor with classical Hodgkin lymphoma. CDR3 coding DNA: TGTGCCAGTAGTATAGCCGTATCATCCGGGGAGCTGTTTTTT. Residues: CASSIAVSSGELFF.